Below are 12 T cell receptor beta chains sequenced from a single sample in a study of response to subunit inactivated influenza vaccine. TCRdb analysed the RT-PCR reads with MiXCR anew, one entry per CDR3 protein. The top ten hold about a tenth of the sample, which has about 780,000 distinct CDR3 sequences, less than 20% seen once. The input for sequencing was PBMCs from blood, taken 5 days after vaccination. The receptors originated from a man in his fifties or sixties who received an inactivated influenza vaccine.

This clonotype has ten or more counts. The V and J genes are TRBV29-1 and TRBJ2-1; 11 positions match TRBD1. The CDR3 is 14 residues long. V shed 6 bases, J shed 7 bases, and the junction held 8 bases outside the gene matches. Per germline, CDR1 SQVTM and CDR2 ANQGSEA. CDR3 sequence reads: CSVVTGTGGNEQFF. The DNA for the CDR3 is TGCAGCGTAGTTACCGGGACAGGGGGGAATGAGCAGTTCTTC.

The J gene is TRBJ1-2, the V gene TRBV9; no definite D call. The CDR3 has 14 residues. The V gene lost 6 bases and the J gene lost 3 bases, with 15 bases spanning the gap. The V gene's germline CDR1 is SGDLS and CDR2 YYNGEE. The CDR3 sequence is CASTSDLADYGYTF. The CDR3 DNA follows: TGTGCCAGCACCTCCGACCTCGCCGACTATGGCTACACCTTC.

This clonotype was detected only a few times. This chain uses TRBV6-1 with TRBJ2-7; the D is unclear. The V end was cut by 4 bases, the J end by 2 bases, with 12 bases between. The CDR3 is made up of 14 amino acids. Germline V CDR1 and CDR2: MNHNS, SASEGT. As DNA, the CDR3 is TGTGCCAGCAGTGCAGCGACCCTCCCCTACGAGCAGTACTTC. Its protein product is CASSAATLPYEQYF.

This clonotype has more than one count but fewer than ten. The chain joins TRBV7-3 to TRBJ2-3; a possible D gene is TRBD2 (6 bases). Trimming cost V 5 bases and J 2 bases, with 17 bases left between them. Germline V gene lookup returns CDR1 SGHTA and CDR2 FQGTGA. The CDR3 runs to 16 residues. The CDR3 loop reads CASSLRDSFATDTQYF. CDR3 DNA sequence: TGTGCCAGCAGCCTCCGGGACTCCTTCGCCACAGATACGCAGTATTTT.

DNA for the CDR3: TGTGCCAGCAGCCAAGATTTCGGGGACATTCAGTACTTC. This translates into CASSQDFGDIQYF. The chain employs TRBV14 and TRBJ2-4; TRBD2 is a possible D gene (5 bases). Germline V gene sequence: CDR1 SGHDN, CDR2 FVKESK. Trimming stripped 0 bases from V and 8 bases from J, with 8 bases between. The CDR3 is made up of 13 amino acids. Based on the CDR3 plus reference TRBV14 and TRBJ2-4, the full variable domain is EAGVTQFPSHSVIEKGQTVTLRCDPISGHDNLYWYRRVMGKEIKFLLHFVKESKQDESGMPNNRFLAERTGGTYSTLKVQPAELEDSGVYFCASSQDFGDIQYFGAGTRLSVL.

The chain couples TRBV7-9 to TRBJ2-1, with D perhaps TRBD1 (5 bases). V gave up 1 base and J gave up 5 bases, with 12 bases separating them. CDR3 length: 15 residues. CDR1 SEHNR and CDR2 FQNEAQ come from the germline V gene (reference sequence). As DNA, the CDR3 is TGTGCCAGCAGCTTAGTTGGAAGGGGCAACAATGAGCAGTTCTTC. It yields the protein CASSLVGRGNNEQFF.

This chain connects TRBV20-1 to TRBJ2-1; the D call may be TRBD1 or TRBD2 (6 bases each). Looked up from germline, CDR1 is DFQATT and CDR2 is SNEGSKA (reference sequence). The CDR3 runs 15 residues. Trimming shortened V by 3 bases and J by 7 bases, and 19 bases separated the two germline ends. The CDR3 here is CSASSGAPRANEQFF. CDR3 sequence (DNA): TGCAGTGCTAGTTCGGGGGCCCCTAGGGCTAATGAGCAGTTCTTC.

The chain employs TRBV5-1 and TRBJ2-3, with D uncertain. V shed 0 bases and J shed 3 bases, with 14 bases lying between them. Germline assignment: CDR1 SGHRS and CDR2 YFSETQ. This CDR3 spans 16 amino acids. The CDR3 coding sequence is TGCGCCAGCAGCTTGGCCATACAAAGAAGGACAGATACGCAGTATTTT. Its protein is CASSLAIQRRTDTQYF.

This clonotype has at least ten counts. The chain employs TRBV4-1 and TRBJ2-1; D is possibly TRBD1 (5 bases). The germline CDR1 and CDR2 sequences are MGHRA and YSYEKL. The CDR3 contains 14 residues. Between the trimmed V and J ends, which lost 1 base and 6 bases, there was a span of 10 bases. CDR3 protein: CASSQVSGFNEQFF. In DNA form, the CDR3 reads TGCGCCAGCAGCCAAGTTTCAGGGTTCAATGAGCAGTTCTTC.

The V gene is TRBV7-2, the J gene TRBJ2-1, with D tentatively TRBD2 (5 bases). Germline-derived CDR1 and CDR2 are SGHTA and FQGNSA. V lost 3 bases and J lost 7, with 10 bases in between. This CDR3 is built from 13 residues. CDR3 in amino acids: CASSFGLTNEQFF. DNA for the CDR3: TGTGCCAGCAGCTTCGGACTTACTAATGAGCAGTTCTTC.

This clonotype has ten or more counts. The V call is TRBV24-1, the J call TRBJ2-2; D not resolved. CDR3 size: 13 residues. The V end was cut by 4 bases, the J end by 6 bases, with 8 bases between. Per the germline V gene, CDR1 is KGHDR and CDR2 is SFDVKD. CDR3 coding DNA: TGTGCCACCAGTGAATGGAGTTCCGGGGAGCTGTTTTTT. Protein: CATSEWSSGELFF.

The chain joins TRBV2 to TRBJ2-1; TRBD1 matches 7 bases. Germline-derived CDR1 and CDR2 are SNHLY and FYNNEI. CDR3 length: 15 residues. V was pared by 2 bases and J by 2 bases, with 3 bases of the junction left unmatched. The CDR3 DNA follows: TGTGCCAGCAGTGAAAGAACAGGGGCCTACAATGAGCAGTTCTTC. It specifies CASSERTGAYNEQFF.